The clone carrying this T cell receptor (beta chain) turned up a few times. Its specificity is unknown. MiXCR, applied by TCRdb to the multiplex PCR reads, yields one record per CDR3 protein. The profile shows fewer than 300,000 distinct CDR3 sequences, 32% of them singletons. Samples came from axillary lymph nodes draining the breast cancer. This sample is part of a study of breast tumors, draining lymph nodes, adjacent tissues. CDR3 length: 15 residues. Germline V gene sequence: CDR1 LNHDA, CDR2 SQIVND (reference sequence). Trimming removed 3 bases from V and 4 bases from J, with 15 bases in between. Overall study results and limits: Tumors had less TCR diversity than lymph nodes, more than nontumor tissue. Data only fit, rather than demonstrated, lymph node origin of most tumor T cells.

The receptor was isolated from a female donor with breast cancer. Some clones in this sample may be carry-over from other donors' samples. Specimen: axillary lymph node tissue. The chain couples TRBV19 to TRBJ1-1; D is undetermined. CDR3 protein: CASSISGVVATEAFF. As DNA, the CDR3 is TGTGCCAGTAGTATTTCCGGGGTGGTTGCCACTGAAGCTTTCTTT.